Listed below are T cell receptor beta chains from one sample, sequenced in a study of T cell repertoires in cytomegalovirus infection. TCRdb independently ran MiXCR on the reads; one entry per CDR3 protein. The profile shows approximately 100,000 distinct CDR3 sequences, 25% to 35% of them singletons. Antigen specificity for these receptors is unknown. The material was CD8+ T cells from cultured PBMCs, obtained from culture after CMV antigen stimulation. These receptors were taken from a human donor in good health (CMV status not recorded). Some clones in this sample may be carry-over from other donors' samples. CDR3s include the opening cysteine and the closing phenylalanine or tryptophan. A D gene is named only where the DNA matches it firmly. Part of the rows lack a size; the others show once, few, many or a class for expanded clones.

D gene,J gene,V gene,clone size,CDR3 DNA,CDR3 protein
TRBD1,TRBJ2-7,TRBV15,.,TGTGCCACCAGCAGCGGGACAGTGTTAGGCATCTACGAGCAGTACTTC,CATSSGTVLGIYEQYF
.,TRBJ2-6,TRBV2,.,TGTGCCAACCGGTTTGATGGGGGCAGGGAGGTCTCTGGGGCCAACGTCCTGACTTTC,CANRFDGGREVSGANVLTF
.,TRBJ2-1,TRBV19,.,TGTGCCAGTAGTGCCTTACTAGCCGCTGAGCAGTTCTTC,CASSALLAAEQFF
TRBD1,TRBJ2-1,TRBV20-1,.,TGCAGTGCACCCGGACAGGGTTCCTACGATGAGCAGTTCTTC,CSAPGQGSYDEQFF
.,TRBJ1-2,TRBV28,few,TGTGCCAGCAGTTTATTCCTAGCCGGGACTCCTAACGAGTCGACCGCGGGCTACACCTTC,CASSLFLAGTPNESTAGYTF
TRBD2,TRBJ2-5,TRBV20-1,.,TGCAGTGCTAGAGCCACTAGCGGGGGGTTCGGAGAGACCCAGTACTTC,CSARATSGGFGETQYF
.,TRBJ1-2,TRBV2,.,TGTGCCAGCAGTGAAATGGGCATACCCGGCAACTATGGCTACACCTTC,CASSEMGIPGNYGYTF
.,TRBJ1-2,TRBV11-2,.,TGTGCCAGCAGCTTATCTACGGGGAACTATGGCTACACCTTC,CASSLSTGNYGYTF
TRBD1,TRBJ1-1,TRBV6-1,.,TGTGCCAGCAGGCCCACACCGGGACAGGGGCACACTGAAGCTTTCTTT,CASRPTPGQGHTEAFF
.,TRBJ2-3,TRBV5-1,few,TGCGCCAGCAGCTTGATGAGCCAATACACAGATACGCAGTATTTT,CASSLMSQYTDTQYF
.,TRBJ1-2,TRBV6-6,.,TGTGCCAGCAGTGTCACAGGAGGCTACACCTTC,CASSVTGGYTF
.,TRBJ2-1,TRBV7-2,many,TGTGCCAGCAGCTTAGTGCCCTGGGCCCCTAATGAGCAGTTCTTC,CASSLVPWAPNEQFF
TRBD1,TRBJ1-2,TRBV6-5,few,TGTGCCAGCAGTTACTCCTGGACAGGGAGAAGGGACTATTCGGGCTACACCTTC,CASSYSWTGRRDYSGYTF
.,TRBJ1-2,TRBV27,.,TGTGCCAGCAGTTTACTGCCTGGCTATGGCTACACCTTC,CASSLLPGYGYTF
TRBD2,TRBJ2-7,TRBV10-3,.,TGTGCCATCACCTCGGAAGCTAGCGGACACTACGAGCAGTACTTC,CAITSEASGHYEQYF
TRBD1,TRBJ1-1,TRBV4-2,few,TGTGCCAGCAGCCAAGGATCCTTGGGACAGGTGAACACTGAAGCTTTCTTT,CASSQGSLGQVNTEAFF
.,TRBJ2-5,TRBV12-3/TRBV12-4,few,TGTGCCAGCAGTCCCACCGCCGAGACCCAGTACTTC,CASSPTAETQYF
.,TRBJ1-6,TRBV4-2,.,TGTGCCAGCAGCCAAGTGGACAGCCAGAGCTCCTATAATTCACCCCTCCACTTT,CASSQVDSQSSYNSPLHF
TRBD2,TRBJ2-2,TRBV9,once,TGTGCCAGCAGCCCTTGGGGGGGCGGGGAGCTGTTTTTT,CASSPWGGGELFF
TRBD1,TRBJ1-4,TRBV7-6,.,TGTGCCAGCAGCCTTCTGACAGGGGGGGCTGAAAAACTGTTTTTT,CASSLLTGGAEKLFF
.,TRBJ2-2,TRBV25-1,.,TGTGCCAGCAGTGATGGGAACACCGGGGAGCTGTTTTTT,CASSDGNTGELFF
.,TRBJ1-1,TRBV2,.,TGTGCCAGCAGTGAAAGGGGGTGGACGGGGACAATAAACACTGAAGCTTTCTTT,CASSERGWTGTINTEAFF
.,TRBJ2-3,TRBV7-8,many,TGTGCCAGCAGCCGTTATGGGGGAGATACGCAGTATTTT,CASSRYGGDTQYF
.,TRBJ2-5,TRBV6-6,few,TGTGCCAGCATCAGCCTCGAGACCCAGTACTTC,CASISLETQYF
TRBD1,TRBJ1-1,TRBV7-9,.,TGTGCCAGCAGCCCCATTGGGGACAGAGGTTTACGTACTGAAGCTTTCTTT,CASSPIGDRGLRTEAFF
TRBD1,TRBJ2-7,TRBV28,.,TGTGCCAGCAGTCCCGGGACAGGGTGGGGGGAGCAGTACTTC,CASSPGTGWGEQYF
TRBD2,TRBJ2-5,TRBV28,.,TGTGCCAGCAGGTTCACTAGCGGACGAGAGACCCAGTACTTC,CASRFTSGRETQYF
.,TRBJ1-1,TRBV27,.,TGTGCCAGCGGCCCGACTGCATTGATCGCTGAAGCTTTCTTT,CASGPTALIAEAFF
.,TRBJ2-1,TRBV13,many,TGTGCCAGCAGCCCCCATAAAGGGGCTCAAGAGCAGTTCTTC,CASSPHKGAQEQFF
.,TRBJ2-5,TRBV7-9,many,TGTGCCAGCAGCTTAGAAGGTTGGTCAGGGCTCTCCGAGACCCAGTACTTC,CASSLEGWSGLSETQYF
.,TRBJ1-4,TRBV4-1,few,TGCGCCAGCAGCCAAGTAAGGTCTGGGGGTGAAAAACTGTTTTTT,CASSQVRSGGEKLFF
.,TRBJ1-4,TRBV30,.,TGTGCCTGGAGTGTCCATGGCAGGGAAAAGGAAAAACTGTTTTTT,CAWSVHGREKEKLFF
.,TRBJ1-1,TRBV12-5,.,TGTGCTAGTGGTTCGATGGGGCAGGGGAGGGCTTTCTTT,CASGSMGQGRAFF
.,TRBJ2-1,TRBV7-6,.,TGTGCCAGCAGCTCATATGGGGTTCACGATGAGCGGTTCTTC,CASSSYGVHDERFF
.,TRBJ1-5,TRBV30,.,TGTGCCTGGAGTGTGGGGGAGATTGGCAATCAGCCCCAGCATTTT,CAWSVGEIGNQPQHF
TRBD2,TRBJ2-7,TRBV12-3/TRBV12-4,.,TGTGCCAGCAGGAGCGGGGACTCCTACGAGCAGTACTTC,CASRSGDSYEQYF
.,TRBJ1-4,TRBV4-2,.,TGTGCCAGCAGCCAAATGAGCACCCTCGTCGTTGAAAAACTGTTTTTT,CASSQMSTLVVEKLFF
TRBD2,TRBJ2-1,TRBV20-1,.,TGCAGTAGCTCGATTAAAAGAGCGGGGGGGGCTCGTGAGCAGTTCTTC,CSSSIKRAGGAREQFF
.,TRBJ2-5,TRBV12-3/TRBV12-4,.,TGTGCCAGCAGTGACCCAGACCCGTTTCAAGAGACCCAGTACTTC,CASSDPDPFQETQYF
.,TRBJ1-1,TRBV27,.,TGTGCCAGCGGACTAATGGATAACACTGAAGCTTTCTTT,CASGLMDNTEAFF
TRBD1,TRBJ1-1,TRBV27,.,TGTGCCAGCAGTTTCGGACAGGGGTCTATGAACACTGAAGCTTTCTTT,CASSFGQGSMNTEAFF
.,TRBJ2-3,TRBV4-2,.,TGTGCCAGCAGCCCTGACGAGGTAGATACGCAGTATTTT,CASSPDEVDTQYF
.,TRBJ2-5,TRBV12-3/TRBV12-4,.,TGTGCCAGCAGTTTAGTTGACCCTCCGGAGACCCAGTACTTC,CASSLVDPPETQYF
.,TRBJ2-5,TRBV7-9,many,TGTGCCAGCAGCTTAGGTGTCGATAGTGAGACCCAGTACTTC,CASSLGVDSETQYF
.,TRBJ2-5,TRBV27,many,TGTGCCAGCAGTTTCCACGACGGCGAAGAGACCCAGTACTTC,CASSFHDGEETQYF
TRBD1,TRBJ1-3,TRBV6-5,few,TGTGCCAGCAGTTACCTAAAGACAGGGGGCGAATACACCATATATTTT,CASSYLKTGGEYTIYF